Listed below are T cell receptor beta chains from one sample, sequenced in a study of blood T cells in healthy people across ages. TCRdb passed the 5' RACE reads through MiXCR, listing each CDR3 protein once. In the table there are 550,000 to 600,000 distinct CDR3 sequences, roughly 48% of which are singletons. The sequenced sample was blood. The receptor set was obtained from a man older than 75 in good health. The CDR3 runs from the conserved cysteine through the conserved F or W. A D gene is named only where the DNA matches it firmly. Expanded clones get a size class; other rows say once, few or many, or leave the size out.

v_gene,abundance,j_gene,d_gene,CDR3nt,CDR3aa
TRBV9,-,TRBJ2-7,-,TGTGCCAGCAGCTACAGATGGGAGTCCTACGAGCAGTACTTC,CASSYRWESYEQYF
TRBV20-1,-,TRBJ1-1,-,TGCAGTGCTAGAGATAGTGCCGGGTCCAGGCTTGAAGCTTTCTTT,CSARDSAGSRLEAFF
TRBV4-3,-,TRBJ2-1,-,TGCGCCAGCAGCCAAACCTGGGCTAGCAGTGAGCAGTTCTTC,CASSQTWASSEQFF
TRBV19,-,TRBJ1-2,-,TGTGCCAGTAGTATAGTGTGGACAACGGAGGGGCAGGAAGGCTACACCTTC,CASSIVWTTEGQEGYTF
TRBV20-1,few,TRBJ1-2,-,TGCAGTCCCCTTCCGGACAGCTATGGCTACACCTTC,CSPLPDSYGYTF
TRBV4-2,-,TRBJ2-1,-,TGTGCCAGCAGCGGAGTGGGGGCCCCCGCAGGCGGGCAGTTCTTC,CASSGVGAPAGGQFF
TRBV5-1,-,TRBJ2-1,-,TGCGCCAGCAGCTTGGTCCCTGGGCTGAGGAATGAGCAGTTCTTC,CASSLVPGLRNEQFF
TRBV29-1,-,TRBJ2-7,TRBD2,TGCAGCGTTGGGTTTCTAGCGGGAGTCTACAATGAGCAGTACTTC,CSVGFLAGVYNEQYF
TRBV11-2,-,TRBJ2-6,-,TGTGCCAGCAGCTTAGATCGGGGCGGCCTCGGCTCTGGGGCCAACGTCCTGACTTTC,CASSLDRGGLGSGANVLTF
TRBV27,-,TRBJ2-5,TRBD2,TGTGCCAGCAGTTCCCTAGCGGGTCCCCAAGAGACCCAGTACTTC,CASSSLAGPQETQYF